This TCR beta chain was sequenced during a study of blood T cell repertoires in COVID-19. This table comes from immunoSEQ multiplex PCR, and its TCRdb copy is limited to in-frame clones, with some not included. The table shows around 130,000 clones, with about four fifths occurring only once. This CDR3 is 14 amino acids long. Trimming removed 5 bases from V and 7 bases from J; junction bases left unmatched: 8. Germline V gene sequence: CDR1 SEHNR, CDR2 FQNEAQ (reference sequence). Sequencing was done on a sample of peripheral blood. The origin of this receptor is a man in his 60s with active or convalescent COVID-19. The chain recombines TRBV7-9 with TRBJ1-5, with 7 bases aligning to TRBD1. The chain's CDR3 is CASSRQGSGQPQHF. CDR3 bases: TGTGCCAGCAGCCGACAGGGCAGTGGGCAGCCCCAGCATTTT.